The clone carrying this T cell receptor beta chain appeared a single time. Relative to the germline gene, one junction end is altered; a read error may explain this. The sample originates from a study of cytomegalovirus exposure and HLA in healthy donors. The germline CDR1 and CDR2 sequences are LNHDA and SQIVND (reference sequence). There are 12 residues in the CDR3. Everyone who donated was a healthy bone marrow donor. This PCR relied on a set of 60 Vbeta primers and 13 Jbeta primers. Generated by immunoSEQ multiplex PCR, the TCRdb table keeps only in-frame clones and is missing some. The table shows about 190,000 clones, with roughly 73% occurring only once.

This TCR came from a woman aged 25 to 45 in good health and CMV-seropositive. This rearrangement joins TRBV19 to TRBJ2-6, with D hard to call. Sequencing was performed on PBMCs. Here the CDR3 DNA reads TGTGTCAGTACTCCTGGGGCCAACGTCCTGACTTTC. This codes for CVSTPGANVLTF. Together with reference TRBV19 and TRBJ2-6, the CDR3 gives the full variable domain: DGGITQSPKYLFRKEGQNVTLSCEQNLNHDAMYWYRQDPGQGLRLIYYSQIVNDFQKGDIAEGYSVSREKKESFPLTVTSAQKNPTAFYLCVSTPGANVLTFGAGSRLTVL.